The 4 T cell receptor beta chains below all came from one sample that was sequenced in a study of blood T cell repertoires in COVID-19. Sequencing was performed with immunoSEQ multiplex PCR; in TCRdb, only in-frame clones are kept and a portion is missing. The sample comprises about 200,000 clones, 65% to 90% of which are singletons, and 13% rests with the top ten. Sequenced material: peripheral blood. All receptors come from a human donor in a cohort sampled during active COVID-19.

This rearrangement joins TRBV12-5 to TRBJ1-1; possible D gene TRBD1, 5 bases. The CDR3 contains 13 residues. CDR1 and CDR2 from the germline V gene are LGHNT and FRNRAP. V was shortened by 2 bases and J by 4 bases, with 8 bases between the two germline ends. CDR3 in DNA: TGTGCTAGTGGTTTGTTGGGGGGCACTGAAGCTTTCTTT. It specifies CASGLLGGTEAFF.

The J gene is TRBJ2-2, the V gene TRBV4-1; TRBD2 is a possible D gene (5 bases). CDR1 MGHRA and CDR2 YSYEKL come from the germline V gene. The CDR3 extends over 16 amino acids. The germline V and J ends were trimmed by 1 base and 0 bases, with 9 bases remaining between them. CDR3: CASSQVGNPNTGELFF. CDR3 in DNA: TGCGCCAGCAGCCAAGTCGGGAACCCGAACACCGGGGAGCTGTTTTTT.

This clone was counted a single time. Relative to the germline gene, one junction end is altered; a read error may explain this. The chain combines TRBV29-1 with TRBJ2-1; possible D gene TRBD2, 7 bases. CDR1 SQVTM and CDR2 ANQGSEA come from the germline V gene. This CDR3 comprises 13 residues. The CDR3 spells CSAELRGGDEQFF. In DNA, the CDR3 is TGCAGCGCTGAACTCAGGGGAGGGGATGAGCAGTTCTTC.

V and J are TRBV6-2 or TRBV6-3 and TRBJ2-1; D possibly corresponds to TRBD1 (7 bases). Looked up from germline, CDR1 is MNHEY and CDR2 is SVGEGT. The CDR3 has 16 residues. The germline V and J ends were trimmed by 4 bases and 7 bases, with 20 bases remaining between them. This chain's CDR3 is CASSSLRGAPGNEQFF. CDR3 in DNA: TGTGCCAGCAGTTCTCTCAGGGGGGCGCCGGGGAATGAGCAGTTCTTC.